The 15 T cell receptor beta chains in this list originate from one sample, sequenced in a study of T cells after yellow fever vaccination. TCRdb called the 5' RACE reads again in MiXCR, with one record for every CDR3 protein. The table shows some 350,000 distinct CDR3 sequences, with over 4% occurring only once. Source: PBMCs, taken 5 days after the yellow fever booster vaccination. The receptors originated from a man younger than 35 who received the YFV17D yellow fever vaccine.

A note on this clonotype: A much larger clone differs by one base, so this may be a read error. The CDR3 ends on some other residue instead of the conserved phenylalanine or tryptophan, so this is likely a read error. This rearrangement joins TRBV7-3 to TRBJ2-3, with TRBD2 matching 7 bases. This CDR3 contains 14 residues. Germline CDR1 and CDR2: SGHTA and FQGTGA. V shed 2 bases, J shed 5 bases, and the junction held 4 bases outside the gene matches. As DNA, the CDR3 is TGTGCCAGCAGCTTATCGGGCGGGGGAGATACGCAGTATTAT. This encodes CASSLSGGGDTQYY.

The sample holds a few counts of this clonotype. V and J are TRBV7-8 and TRBJ2-7, with D unclear. The CDR3 covers 13 residues. The germline V gene has CDR1 SGHVS and CDR2 FQNEAQ. The V and J ends lost 1 base and 2 bases respectively, with 6 bases between them. CDR3: CASSLVGAYEQYV. The CDR3 DNA is TGTGCCAGCAGCTTAGTCGGAGCCTACGAGCAGTACGTC.

There are a few counts of this clonotype. The chain links TRBV7-6 to TRBJ2-3; 9 positions match TRBD2. V trimming: 5 bases; J trimming: 4 bases; junction bases outside the gene matches: 19. CDR1 and CDR2 (germline): SGHVS, FNYEAQ. This CDR3 is built from 19 residues. In nucleotides, the CDR3 is TGTGCCAGCAGCCGAATTAGTCTCTTGAGTGAGCGGGGGGCAGATACGCAGTATTTT. Its protein product is CASSRISLLSERGADTQYF.

This clonotype appeared a few times. This rearrangement joins TRBV5-4 to TRBJ2-4, with no clear D. V shed 4 bases and J shed 0 bases, with 11 bases lying between them. In germline, CDR1 is SGHNT, CDR2 YYREEE (reference sequence). The CDR3 runs 15 residues. The CDR3 reads CASSDPELAKNIQYF. CDR3 DNA sequence: TGTGCCAGCAGCGATCCAGAACTAGCCAAAAACATTCAGTACTTC.

This clonotype was found many times. This chain connects TRBV5-5 to TRBJ2-7; D is unresolved. The CDR3 consists of 13 residues. Germline V CDR1 and CDR2: SGHKS, YYEKEE (reference sequence). Trimming took off 2 bases at V and 2 bases at J, with 8 bases between the two ends. The CDR3 nucleotides read TGTGCCAGCAGCTTATCCCCGGCCTACGAGCAGTACTTC. Its protein product is CASSLSPAYEQYF.

This clonotype has ten or more counts. This chain links TRBV7-2 with TRBJ2-2; D is uncertain. In germline, CDR1 is SGHTA, CDR2 FQGNSA. V lost 1 base, J lost 1 base, and 4 bases lay in between. The CDR3 length is 14 residues. The CDR3 here is CASSLGQNTGELFF. The DNA for the CDR3 is TGTGCCAGCAGCTTAGGACAGAACACCGGGGAGCTGTTTTTT.

This rearrangement joins TRBV18 to TRBJ2-7, with D possibly matching TRBD2 (6 bases). This CDR3 has 18 amino acids. The germline V gene encodes CDR1 KGHSH and CDR2 LQKENI. V was cut by 3 bases and J by 5 bases, with 26 bases left in between. As DNA, the CDR3 is TGTGCCAGCTCACCCAACCTCTACGGGGAGGAGGTTAAGAACGAGCAGTACGTC. Protein: CASSPNLYGEEVKNEQYV.

The chain joins TRBV20-1 to TRBJ1-2, with D possibly matching TRBD1 (6 bases). V lost 5 bases and J lost 4, with 11 bases in between. The CDR3 is 12 amino acids. The V gene's germline CDR1 is DFQATT and CDR2 SNEGSKA (reference sequence). The CDR3 nucleotides read TGCAGTGCTTACCGGACAGCCTATGGCTACACCTTC. It translates to CSAYRTAYGYTF.

The chain employs TRBV12-3 or TRBV12-4 and TRBJ1-1, with no clear D. The V end lost 3 bases, the J end lost 10 bases, and 9 bases lay between the germline ends. The CDR3 contains 11 residues. CDR3 loop: CASSFGTVAFF. The CDR3 coding sequence is TGTGCCAGCAGTTTTGGTACCGTAGCTTTCTTT.

In its sample, this clonotype was seen many times. This rearrangement joins TRBV10-3 to TRBJ2-3, with TRBD2 identical over 8 bases. CDR3 length equals 15 residues. Per germline, CDR1 ENHRY and CDR2 SYGVKD. The V and J ends lost 6 bases and 6 bases, in that order; junction bases with no gene match: 11. CDR3 nucleotide sequence: TGTGCCATCAGGCGGGGACTAGGGTCGGGTGATACGCAGTATTTT. This gives the protein CAIRRGLGSGDTQYF.

CDR3 region: CASSFTGLGSGANVLTF. For the CDR3, the DNA is TGTGCCAGCAGCTTTACGGGACTTGGGTCTGGGGCCAACGTCCTGACTTTC. The chain links TRBV5-4 to TRBJ2-6; weak D call: TRBD2 (6 bases). Germline CDR1 SGHNT, CDR2 YYREEE (reference sequence). CDR3 size: 17 residues. V was clipped by 2 bases and J by 1 base, with 13 bases between them. Full variable domain (rest looked up from reference TRBV5-4 and TRBJ2-6): ETGVTQSPTHLIKTRGQQVTLRCSSQSGHNTVSWYQQALGQGPQFIFQYYREEENGRGNFPPRFSGLQFPNYSSELNVNALELDDSALYLCASSFTGLGSGANVLTFGAGSRLTVL.

The rearrangement joins TRBV5-1 to TRBJ1-1; D uncertain. Between the trimmed V and J ends, which lost 3 bases and 3 bases, there was a span of 24 bases. Germline CDR1 and CDR2: SGHRS and YFSETQ. The CDR3 spans 18 residues. The CDR3 DNA is TGCGCCAGCAGCTCACCCAAAATAGGACGGGGAGAGGACACTGAAGCTTTCTTT. It encodes CASSSPKIGRGEDTEAFF.

This rearrangement joins TRBV4-3 to TRBJ1-2; no reliable D call. This CDR3 is 15 amino acids long. V was cut by 0 bases and J by 6 bases, with 14 bases left in between. The germline V gene has CDR1 LGHNA and CDR2 YSLEER. CDR3 sequence reads: CASSQESQIRHGYTF. CDR3 DNA sequence: TGCGCCAGCAGCCAAGAAAGCCAGATCCGTCATGGCTACACCTTC.

This clonotype was recorded at least ten times. The V call is TRBV12-3 or TRBV12-4, the J call TRBJ2-2, with D hard to call. Trimming removed 3 bases at V and 2 bases at J, with 7 bases between. This CDR3 has 14 amino acids. In nucleotides, the CDR3 is TGTGCCAGCAGTTTCCAGAAAAACACCGGGGAGCTGTTTTTT. This translates into CASSFQKNTGELFF.

In this sample, this clonotype turned up many times. The chain links TRBV7-9 to TRBJ1-3, with D perhaps matching TRBD1 (6 bases). V was trimmed by 5 bases and J by 0 bases, leaving 11 bases between them. Germline CDR1 is SEHNR and CDR2 is FQNEAQ (reference sequence). CDR3 length: 15 amino acids. CDR3 region: CASSRQGSSGNTIYF. CDR3 sequence (DNA): TGTGCCAGCAGCCGGCAGGGGAGCTCTGGAAACACCATATATTTT.